This T cell receptor beta chain was retrieved from a study of CD8+ T cells in alopecia areata. In the study overall: Treated individuals took tofacitinib by mouth, 5 to 10 mg twice daily. General study findings and limits: A great number of expanded lesional clones endured in scalp and blood during tofacitinib.

Treatment here: oral pan-JAK inhibitor, 5-10 mg twice daily. This clone was counted between two and nine times. The antigen is unknown. Trimming removed 8 bases from V and 3 bases from J, with 20 bases in between. The CDR3 runs 15 residues. Germline V gene sequence: CDR1 SQVTM, CDR2 ANQGSEA. Sequencing used cDNA as its template, made by extracting RNA and reverse transcribing it. Using immunoSEQ multiplex PCR, the repertoire was profiled, and TCRdb retains in-frame clones only, with some absent. The sample shows more than 150,000 clones, 50% to 60% of them seen only once. Sample: CD4+ T cells sorted from blood, taken at week 4, from a patient treated with tofacitinib. This sequence joins TRBV29-1 and TRBJ2-4; D is perhaps TRBD1 (6 bases). This receptor was obtained from a human donor with alopecia areata. The CDR3 DNA follows: TGCAGCCCTCCCCAACAGGGTAGGGACAAAAACATTCAGTACTTC. It yields the protein CSPPQQGRDKNIQYF.